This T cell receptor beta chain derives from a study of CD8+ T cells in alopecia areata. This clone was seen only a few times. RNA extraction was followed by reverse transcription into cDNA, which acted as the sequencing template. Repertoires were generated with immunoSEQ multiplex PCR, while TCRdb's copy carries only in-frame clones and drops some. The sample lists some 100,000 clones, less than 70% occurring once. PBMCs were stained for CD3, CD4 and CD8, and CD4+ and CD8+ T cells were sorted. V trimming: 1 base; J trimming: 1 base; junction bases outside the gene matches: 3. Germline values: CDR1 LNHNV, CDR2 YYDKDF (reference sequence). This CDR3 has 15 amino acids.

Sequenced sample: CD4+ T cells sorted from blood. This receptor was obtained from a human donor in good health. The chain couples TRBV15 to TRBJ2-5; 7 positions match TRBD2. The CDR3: CATSRGGTTQETQYF. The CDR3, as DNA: TGTGCCACCAGCAGAGGAGGGACTACCCAAGAGACCCAGTACTTC.